This T cell receptor beta chain was recorded in a study of CD8 T cells in Susac syndrome. This clonotype was seen once. Trimming shortened V by 8 bases and J by 6 bases, and 7 bases separated the two germline ends. Germline V lookup: CDR1 GTSNPN, CDR2 SVGIG (reference sequence). The CDR3 sequence is 10 residues long. RNA in amounts of about 0.5 to 1 ug was reverse transcribed with random hexamers. One entry per CDR3 protein results from TCRdb running MiXCR on the immunoSEQ multiplex PCR reads. Among fewer than 200,000 distinct CDR3 sequences, roughly 92% were seen once, and the ten largest hold roughly 0.096%.

The receptor was isolated from a human donor in good health. This chain links TRBV30 with TRBJ1-4; maybe TRBD1 (5 bases). Sequenced material: CD4+ T cells from PBMCs. The DNA for the CDR3 is TGTGCCGGGGGGGATGAAAAACTGTTTTTT. This codes for CAGGDEKLFF.